This T cell receptor beta chain was recorded in a study of OX40 agonist ivuxolimab in advanced cancers. Study-wide context: Hepatocellular carcinoma, melanoma, renal cell or head and neck cancer was diagnosed in the dose-escalation patients. The study's findings and limits: On average, CD8+ T cells had more expanded clones than CD4+. Expanded peripheral T cells had an undetermined antigen specificity. Certain nonresponding patients likewise had low normalized T-cell clonal expansion.

This clone appeared a few times. As yet, its antigen is unknown. The assay was immunoSEQ multiplex PCR, and TCRdb's table has in-frame clones only and misses some. The profile shows about 94,000 clones, about nine tenths of them singletons. The receptor's source is an adult with an advanced solid tumor such as melanoma, head and neck, liver or kidney cancer. The sample consisted of CD4+ or CD8+ T cells sorted from blood, taken in a trial of the OX40 agonist ivuxolimab.

In DNA, the CDR3 is TGTGCCAGCGCGCGACAGGGGATCTACGAGCAGTACTTC. Its translation: CASARQGIYEQYF. The rearrangement links TRBV6-1 to TRBJ2-7; 8 bases fit TRBD1. The CDR3 is 13 amino acids. CDR1 is MNHNS and CDR2 is SASEGT in the germline V gene. With V trimmed by 8 bases and J by 3 bases, 6 bases remained unmatched.